These 22 T cell receptor beta chains were all obtained from the same sample, sequenced in a study of CD8 T cells in ankylosing spondylitis. TCRdb re-analysed the 5' RACE reads in MiXCR, keeping a single row per CDR3 protein. The table records around 280,000 distinct CDR3 sequences, roughly 20% of them present only once. Sequenced input: blood, either unsorted or a sorted T cell fraction (not recorded which). The receptor set was obtained from a male donor with ankylosing spondylitis or in good health (not recorded which).

Many counts were recorded for this clonotype. The chain carries TRBV5-5 and TRBJ2-1, with 12 bases aligning to TRBD2. Per the germline V gene, CDR1 is SGHKS and CDR2 is YYEKEE (reference sequence). After removal of 4 bases from V and 9 bases from J, the junction contained 5 bases not matched to a gene. This CDR3 has 14 residues. The CDR3 nucleotides read TGTGCCAGCAGCCGACTAGCGGGGGAGTTTGAGCAGTTCTTC. Translation: CASSRLAGEFEQFF.

The sample holds a few counts of this clonotype. This sequence joins TRBV12-3 or TRBV12-4 and TRBJ2-5; D is possibly TRBD1 (5 bases). The CDR3 extends over 14 amino acids. Between the trimmed V and J ends, which lost 1 base and 3 bases, there was a span of 9 bases. The CDR3, as DNA: TGTGCCAGCAGTTTAGGGGGCAGAAAAGAGACCCAGTACTTC. Its translation: CASSLGGRKETQYF.

This chain joins TRBV20-1 and TRBJ2-6; D unclear. The CDR3 loop spans 16 amino acids. The germline V and J ends were trimmed by 1 base and 0 bases, with 10 bases remaining between them. In germline, CDR1 is DFQATT, CDR2 SNEGSKA (reference sequence). CDR3 region: CSARGQADSGANVLTF. The CDR3 DNA is TGCAGTGCTAGAGGCCAGGCTGACTCTGGGGCCAACGTCCTGACTTTC.

This clonotype was observed a handful of times. The J gene is TRBJ1-5, the V gene TRBV7-8; weak D call: TRBD1 (5 bases). Germline CDR1 and CDR2: SGHVS and FQNEAQ. V lost 1 base to trimming and J lost 6 bases, with 10 bases between them. The CDR3 runs to 14 residues. The CDR3 here is CASSLEQGFQPQHF. Written as DNA, the CDR3 is TGTGCCAGCAGCTTAGAGCAGGGATTTCAGCCCCAGCATTTT.

The CDR3 sequence is CASSVAPEDQETQYF. The CDR3 DNA follows: TGTGCCAGCAGCGTAGCCCCCGAGGACCAAGAGACCCAGTACTTC. J is TRBJ2-5 and V is TRBV9; D is ambiguous. V was shortened by 0 bases and J by 0 bases, with 9 bases between the two germline ends. Per germline, CDR1 SGDLS and CDR2 YYNGEE. The CDR3 runs 15 residues.

As for this clonotype: At one of its ends the junction is not consistent with the germline gene, which may arise from a read error. The chain combines TRBV5-1 with TRBJ1-1, with a tentative D call TRBD1 (6 bases). CDR3 length: 15 amino acids. Germline V gene sequence: CDR1 SGHRS, CDR2 YFSETQ. The chain's CDR3 is CANSLGPTGSTEAFF. The CDR3 DNA reads as TGCGCCAACAGCTTGGGGCCAACAGGGAGCACTGAAGCTTTCTTT. The variable domain in full, completed from reference TRBV5-1 and TRBJ1-1, reads KAGVTQTPRYLIKTRGQQVTLSCSPISGHRSVSWYQQTPGQGLQFLFEYFSETQRNKGNFPGRFSGRQFSNSRSEMNVSTLELGDSALYLCANSLGPTGSTEAFFGQGTRLTVV.

The rearrangement joins TRBV6-1 to TRBJ1-2; 11 positions agree with TRBD1. The CDR3 contains 14 residues. Germline V gives CDR1 MNHNS, CDR2 SASEGT. V was clipped by 6 bases and J by 8 bases; unmatched bases: 8. Here the CDR3 DNA reads TGTGCCAGCAGGATGGGACAGGGGGAGGGAGGCTACACCTTC. Its protein product is CASRMGQGEGGYTF.

V usage is TRBV12-3 or TRBV12-4 and J usage is TRBJ2-3; no reliable D call. V lost 2 bases and J 1 base, leaving 7 bases between the germline ends. The CDR3 runs to 14 residues. CDR3 region: CASSLIRRTDTQYF. The CDR3 DNA sequence: TGTGCCAGCAGTTTAATACGGCGCACAGATACGCAGTATTTT.

CDR3 nucleotides: TGTGCCAGCAGTGAAGCGCTAAGCGGTGAAGCTTTCTTT. Translated, it gives CASSEALSGEAFF. The J gene is TRBJ1-1, the V gene TRBV6-1; unclear D gene. Germline lookup yields CDR1 MNHNS and CDR2 SASEGT. The ends were cut back, 0 bases at V and 7 bases at J, with 9 bases in the middle. The CDR3 runs to 13 residues.

J is TRBJ2-1 and V is TRBV9; TRBD1 might be the D (6 bases). Germline CDR1 is SGDLS and CDR2 is YYNGEE. V shed 4 bases and J shed 9 bases, with 17 bases lying between them. The length of the CDR3 is 14 residues. The DNA of the CDR3 is TGTGCCAGCAGCCCCCAGGGGTTGGGGATTGAGCAGTTCTTC. Translated: CASSPQGLGIEQFF.

This rearrangement joins TRBV12-3 or TRBV12-4 to TRBJ1-2; TRBD1 matches at 7 bases. This CDR3 is built from 16 residues. The V gene end was trimmed by 10 bases and the J gene end by 5 bases; junction bases not matched to a gene: 19. CDR3 in DNA: TGTGCCACCAGCCTATACCGGGACAGTCCGGGGTATGGCTACACCTTC. Its translation is CATSLYRDSPGYGYTF.

This clonotype has more than one count but fewer than ten. The chain combines TRBV29-1 with TRBJ2-1; 7 nucleotides line up with TRBD1. CDR1 is SQVTM and CDR2 is ANQGSEA in the germline V gene. J was trimmed by 4 bases and V by 1 base; bases with no gene match: 4. The CDR3 is 14 residues long. DNA for the CDR3: TGCAGCGTTGAAGGGACAGGCGGATACAATGAGCAGTTCTTC. As protein: CSVEGTGGYNEQFF.

This clonotype was found many times. The chain has TRBV6-6 and TRBJ1-1; D remains ambiguous. CDR3 size: 13 residues. V was clipped by 2 bases and J by 2 bases, with 6 bases between them. The germline CDR1 and CDR2 sequences are MNHNY and SVGAGI (reference sequence). In DNA form, the CDR3 reads TGTGCCAGCAGTTACGACGTCAACACTGAAGCTTTCTTT. It codes for CASSYDVNTEAFF.

J is TRBJ2-7 and V is TRBV20-1, with unresolved D. Germline lookup yields CDR1 DFQATT and CDR2 SNEGSKA (reference sequence). V lost 0 bases, J lost 0 bases, and 6 bases lay in between. The CDR3 covers 13 residues. CDR3 bases: TGCAGTGCTAGAGAGGAGAGCTCCTACGAGCAGTACGTC. The encoded protein is CSAREESSYEQYV.

This clonotype was seen only a few times. V and J are TRBV6-5 and TRBJ1-1; possible D gene TRBD1, 5 bases. Per germline, CDR1 MNHEY and CDR2 SVGAGI. Trimming shortened V by 4 bases and J by 4 bases, and 16 bases separated the two germline ends. The CDR3 is 15 residues long. This CDR3 is CASSSPGGESTEAFF. CDR3 sequence (DNA): TGTGCCAGCAGTTCCCCGGGGGGGGAGAGCACTGAAGCTTTCTTT.

The chain joins TRBV7-8 to TRBJ2-7, with D possibly TRBD1 on 5 matching bases. Germline V gives CDR1 SGHVS, CDR2 FQNEAQ. This CDR3 is built from 14 residues. Trimming stripped 0 bases from V and 3 bases from J, with 9 bases between. CDR3 bases: TGTGCCAGCAGCTTAGCGGCAGGGATCTACGAGCAGTACGTC. Amino acid sequence: CASSLAAGIYEQYV.

This clonotype has only a few counts. The chain uses TRBV11-2 and TRBJ2-1; 7 nucleotides line up with TRBD2. The CDR3 is made up of 10 amino acids. The germline CDR1 and CDR2 sequences are SGHAT and FQNNGV. V was pared by 5 bases and J by 11 bases, with 0 bases of the junction left unmatched. The CDR3 nucleotides read TGTGCCAGCAGCGGGACTAAGCAGTTCTTC. Its translation is CASSGTKQFF. The full variable domain, its missing parts supplied by reference TRBV11-2 and TRBJ2-1, is EAGVAQSPRYKIIEKRQSVAFWCNPISGHATLYWYQQILGQGPKLLIQFQNNGVVDDSQLPKDRFSAERLKGVDSTLKIQPAKLEDSAVYLCASSGTKQFFGPGTRLTVL.

The chain combines TRBV11-2 with TRBJ2-1; TRBD2 might be the D (6 bases). This CDR3 is built from 14 residues. Germline CDR1 SGHAT, CDR2 FQNNGV. Trimming took off 2 bases at V and 6 bases at J, with 11 bases between the two ends. The CDR3 DNA sequence: TGTGCCAGCAGCTTAAGTGACGGGAGCAATGAGCAGTTCTTC. Translating gives CASSLSDGSNEQFF.

Only a few counts were recorded for this clonotype. The chain recombines TRBV3-1 with TRBJ1-5; no firm D call. V gave up 1 base and J gave up 4 bases, with 5 bases separating them. Germline lookup yields CDR1 LGHDT and CDR2 YNNKEL (reference sequence). This CDR3 region has 13 residues. The chain's CDR3 is CASSQVGNQPQHF. CDR3 sequence (DNA): TGTGCCAGCAGCCAAGTTGGAAATCAGCCCCAGCATTTT.

The genes are TRBV14 and TRBJ2-7; 12 nucleotides line up with TRBD2. Germline lookup yields CDR1 SGHDN and CDR2 FVKESK. The CDR3 is 17 residues long. V shed 3 bases and J 3 bases; nucleotides not matched to a gene: 9. The CDR3 nucleotides are TGTGCCAGCAGCCAGAATCCGACTAGCGGGAGAGACTACGAGCAGTACGTC. This translates into CASSQNPTSGRDYEQYV.

This clonotype was counted ten times or more. The chain carries TRBV9 and TRBJ2-2, with TRBD2 identical over 10 bases. Germline CDR1 is SGDLS and CDR2 is YYNGEE. The J segment lost 1 base and the V segment lost 4 bases, leaving 1 base of the junction unmatched. The CDR3 totals 15 residues. CDR3 loop: CASSPSGRNTGELFF. Written as DNA, the CDR3 is TGTGCCAGCAGCCCTAGCGGGAGGAACACCGGGGAGCTGTTTTTT. The complete variable domain, with remaining parts taken from reference TRBV9 and TRBJ2-2, reads DSGVTQTPKHLITATGQRVTLRCSPRSGDLSVYWYQQSLDQGLQFLIQYYNGEERAKGNILERFSAQQFPDLHSELNLSSLELGDSALYFCASSPSGRNTGELFFGEGSRLTVL.

At least ten counts were recorded for this clonotype. This chain joins TRBV20-1 and TRBJ2-5; TRBD1 or TRBD2 may be the D gene (5 bases each). The length of the CDR3 is 13 residues. Trimming took off 6 bases at V and 4 bases at J, with 15 bases between the two ends. The germline V gene has CDR1 DFQATT and CDR2 SNEGSKA (reference sequence). The CDR3 protein is CSAPLGVGETQYF. The CDR3 nucleotides are TGCAGTGCCCCACTGGGGGTGGGAGAGACCCAGTACTTC.